The 3 T cell receptor beta chains below were found in one sample sequenced in a study of cytotoxic CD8 clonotypes in ibrutinib-treated CLL. TCRdb's table, derived via immunoSEQ multiplex PCR, lists solely in-frame clones and lacks some. The sample holds tens of thousands of clones; roughly 70% are singletons and the top ten take around 30%. The specimen comprised PBMCs, sampled after 24 months of ibrutinib treatment. The receptors originated from a human donor with chronic lymphocytic leukemia.

The CDR3 region is CASRQGEAEAFF. The CDR3 region has the DNA TGCGCCAGCAGGCAGGGCGAGGCTGAAGCTTTCTTT. This chain links TRBV4-3 with TRBJ1-1, with a tentative D call TRBD1 (5 bases). The CDR3 loop spans 12 amino acids. V lost 6 bases and J lost 6, with 11 bases in between. Germline CDR1 and CDR2: LGHNA and YSLEER.

This clone appeared a single time. The gene calls are TRBV9 and TRBJ1-2, with a possible D match to TRBD1 (5 bases). Trimming took 3 bases from V and 8 from J, leaving 14 bases between them. This CDR3 is built from 13 residues. In germline, CDR1 is SGDLS, CDR2 YYNGEE. The CDR3 here is CASSAPRGGGYTF. CDR3 nucleotide sequence: TGTGCCAGCAGCGCTCCAAGGGGAGGAGGCTACACCTTC.

This clone was seen only once. This sequence joins TRBV7-8 and TRBJ2-5, with a tentative D call TRBD2 (6 bases). V lost 2 bases, J lost 5 bases, and 18 bases lay in between. This CDR3 region has 16 residues. Germline loops: CDR1 SGHVS, CDR2 FQNEAQ. In DNA form, the CDR3 reads TGTGCCAGCAGCTTATTCGGGGGTACGGCGGGGGAGACCCAGTACTTC. As protein: CASSLFGGTAGETQYF.